This T cell receptor beta chain was sequenced during a study of graft-versus-host responses after intestinal transplantation. Looking at the study overall: All recipients were given anti-thymocyte globulin induction, and tacrolimus and steroids were then administered for three to four years. General study findings and limits: An association linked early post-transplant HvG declines with peak circulating GvH clone levels.

Sequencing was performed with immunoSEQ multiplex PCR; in TCRdb, only in-frame clones are kept and a portion is missing. This repertoire shows tens of thousands of clones, 30% to 40% found once; its top ten account for roughly a tenth. The CDR3 loop spans 16 amino acids. V shed 4 bases, J shed 5 bases, and the junction held 13 bases outside the gene matches. Germline assignment: CDR1 SGHAT and CDR2 FQNNGV. Irradiated stimulators labeled with violet dye, approximately 200,000 in number, were plated with approximately 200,000 CFSE-labeled responders. Sorting of proliferating CFSE-low CD3+CD4+ and CD3+CD8+ responders took place after the reaction.

The material was alloreactive CD8+ T cells from a mixed lymphocyte reaction culture, obtained before intestinal transplant. As for subset: CFSE-low proliferating T cells sorted from approximately 6-day pre-transplant mixed lymphocyte reaction (GvH or HvG direction). V is TRBV11-2 and J is TRBJ2-5, with 7 bases fitting TRBD2. The receptor was isolated from a human patient who received an intestinal transplant. The CDR3 is CASSYAGRTLGETQYF. The CDR3 coding sequence is TGTGCCAGCAGCTACGCCGGGAGGACCCTGGGCGAGACCCAGTACTTC.